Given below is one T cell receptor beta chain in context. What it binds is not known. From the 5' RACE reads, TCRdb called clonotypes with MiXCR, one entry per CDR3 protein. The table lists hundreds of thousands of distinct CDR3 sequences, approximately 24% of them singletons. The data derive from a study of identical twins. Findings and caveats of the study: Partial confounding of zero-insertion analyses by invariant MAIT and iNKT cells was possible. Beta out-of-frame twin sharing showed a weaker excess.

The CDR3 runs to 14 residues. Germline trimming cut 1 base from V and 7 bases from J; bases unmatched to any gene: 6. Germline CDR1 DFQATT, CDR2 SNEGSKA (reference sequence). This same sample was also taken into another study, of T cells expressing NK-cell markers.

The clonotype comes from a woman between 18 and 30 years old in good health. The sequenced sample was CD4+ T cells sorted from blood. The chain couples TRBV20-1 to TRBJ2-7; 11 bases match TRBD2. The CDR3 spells CSARGLAGSWEQYF. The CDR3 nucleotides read TGCAGTGCTAGAGGACTAGCGGGAAGTTGGGAGCAGTACTTC.